This paragraph covers one T cell receptor (beta chain) sequence. V was clipped by 5 bases and J by 5 bases; unmatched bases: 5. Germline lookup yields CDR1 ENHRY and CDR2 SYGVKD. The CDR3 is 15 amino acids. Use of 60 Vbeta and 13 Jbeta primers characterized the PCR. Libraries were prepared by immunoSEQ multiplex PCR; TCRdb keeps only in-frame clonotypes and omits some of them. The top ten clones hold 3% to 4% of a sample with over 150,000 clones, around 80% of them seen once. The data originate from a study of cytomegalovirus exposure and HLA in healthy donors. This sequence joins TRBV10-3 and TRBJ2-2, with TRBD1 identical over 10 bases. The sequencing input was PBMCs. This receptor was taken from a woman aged 40 to 50 in good health and CMV-seronegative. This CDR3 is CAISLRGQGTGELFF. The CDR3 DNA is TGTGCCATCAGTTTGCGGGGACAGGGGACCGGGGAGCTGTTTTTT.